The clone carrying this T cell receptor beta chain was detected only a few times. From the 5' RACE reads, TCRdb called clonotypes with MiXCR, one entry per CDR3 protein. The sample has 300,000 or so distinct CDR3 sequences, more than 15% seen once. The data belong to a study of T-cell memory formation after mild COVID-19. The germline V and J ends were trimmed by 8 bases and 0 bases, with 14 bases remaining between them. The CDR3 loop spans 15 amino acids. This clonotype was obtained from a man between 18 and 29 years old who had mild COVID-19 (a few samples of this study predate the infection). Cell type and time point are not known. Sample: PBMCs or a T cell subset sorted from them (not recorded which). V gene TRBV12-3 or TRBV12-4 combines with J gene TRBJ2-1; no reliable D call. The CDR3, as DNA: TGTGCCAGCCTTTGGCAGTTCGCCTCCTACAATGAGCAGTTCTTC. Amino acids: CASLWQFASYNEQFF.